This T cell receptor (beta chain) is from a study of cytomegalovirus exposure and HLA in healthy donors. Turning to the study itself: The same platform as the approximately 670 first-cohort repertoires was used for the 120 validation repertoires, a later analysis reported. Findings of the study overall: Reports credit the classifier with highly specific, highly sensitive diagnosis of cytomegalovirus status.

Notes on this clone: Its antigen is unknown.

CDR1 SGHNT and CDR2 YYREEE come from the germline V gene (reference sequence). CDR3 length: 15 amino acids. V trimming: 4 bases; J trimming: 1 base; junction bases outside the gene matches: 2. Generated by immunoSEQ multiplex PCR, the TCRdb table keeps only in-frame clones and is missing some. This table has 230,000 or so clones, 88% appearing once. The TCR originated in a woman aged 18-35 years in good health and CMV-seronegative. Sequenced input: PBMCs. The chain employs TRBV5-4 and TRBJ2-2; 9 bases agree with TRBD1. CDR3 in DNA: TGTGCCAGCAGCGGACAGGGGATGAACACCGGGGAGCTGTTTTTT. This encodes CASSGQGMNTGELFF.